This T cell receptor (beta chain) originates from a study of shared clonotypes between healthy human individuals. The study's findings and limits: Clonotypes shared by all four sorted-subset donors had higher generation probabilities than non-shared clonotypes. Around 5% was the fraction of naive CD4 clonotypes found shared across four donors.

The V end was cut by 4 bases, the J end by 3 bases, with 5 bases between. Germline-derived CDR1 and CDR2 are SGDLS and YYNGEE. This CDR3 spans 11 amino acids. The assay was carried out at the deep level. Under the authors' procedure: Junction-only sequences without quality scores came from ImmunoSEQ, so filtering differed. Only in-frame clones appear in the TCRdb table, and some are missing; sequencing was by immunoSEQ multiplex PCR. V and J calls and clone size come straight from that table; D and trimming were deduced from the DNA. The data show approximately 2,300,000 clones, just under 95% seen once. Note on this clone: Its matching antigen is unknown. Other nucleotide sequences in the sample specify the same CDR3.

The TCR originated in a man aged 18 to 30 in good health. Some clones in this sample may be carry-over from other donors' samples. The gene calls are TRBV9 and TRBJ2-7; D is uncertain. Sequencing input: naive CD4+ T cells from PBMCs. Subset indicated: CD45RA+ positively selected. For the CDR3, the DNA is TGTGCCAGCAGCCCATACTACGAGCAGTACTTC. This sequence encodes CASSPYYEQYF.